Listed below are T cell receptor beta chains from one sample, sequenced in a study of OX40 agonist ivuxolimab in advanced cancers. The method was immunoSEQ multiplex PCR; TCRdb's version includes in-frame clones alone and lacks a portion of them. The sample includes about 36,000 clones, under 85% of them seen just once. The sample consisted of CD4+ or CD8+ T cells sorted from blood, taken in a trial of the OX40 agonist ivuxolimab. The source is an adult with an advanced solid tumor such as melanoma, head and neck, liver or kidney cancer. Each CDR3 is given without its conserved first and last residue. Clone size is stated in some rows and not others, as once, few, many or a class when expanded.

.	TRBV19	ASSTIQAQETQY
.	TRBV13	ASSLEVAGTGAGELF
.	TRBV28	ASRPAGMNTEAF
.	TRBV4-1	ASSQGTGFGNEQF
.	TRBV6-9	ASSYSGLAGDEQY
.	TRBV28	ASRDFTDTQY
.	TRBV19	ATRPMGTSNEQF
.	TRBV6-5	ASSRQGNTEAF
.	TRBV11-3	ASSLVASSDTQY
.	TRBV28	ASSFGSGYEQY
.	TRBV7-2	ASSLARQETQY
.	TRBV28	ASSLYAGATNSPLH
few	TRBV4-1	ASSGDRENTEAF
.	TRBV28	ASSPGLVDRVTGELF
.	TRBV7-3	ASSLSGPAIGELF
.	TRBV6-5	ASSYSGGTNEKLF
.	TRBV28	ASSPGLALYEQY
.	TRBV28	ASSPRARDTQY
.	TRBV13	ASRTRGAKNEQF
.	TRBV19	ASSTLAGNEQF
.	TRBV5-1	ASSLASGAGGGDTQY
.	TRBV28	ASTGVQETQY
.	TRBV9	ASSKSTGEQY
.	TRBV30	AFCAGRGALEAF
once	TRBV7-7	ASSQNQETQY
.	TRBV11-3	ASSPHGSYNEQF
.	TRBV5-5	ASSLDWIPTGGGEQF
few	TRBV28	ASQLGQGAGNEQF
.	TRBV15	ATSTQGAGGNTIY